This TCR beta chain comes out of a study of T cells in women clearing cervical HPV infection. With regard to this clone: The read ends 3 residues before the CDR3 terminus; that terminus is restored from the germline J gene.

The data were produced by immunoSEQ multiplex PCR, yet TCRdb's version contains in-frame clones alone and is incomplete. This listing includes 22,000 or so clones. V lost 2 bases, J lost 9 bases, and 14 bases lay in between. The CDR3 contains 14 residues. Germline CDR1 and CDR2: SGHTA and FQGTGA. The chain uses TRBV7-3 and TRBJ2-1; possible D gene TRBD1, 5 bases. This clonotype was sampled from a woman aged 18-70 years with a cervical HPV16 infection that either progressed to CIN3+ or cleared (not recorded which). The sample consisted of blood buffy coat. CDR3 DNA (partial): TGTGCCAGCAGCTTAGGGGCCCGAGGTGGTGAG. This gives the protein CASSLGARGGE. The whole CDR3 reads CASSLGARGGEQFF.